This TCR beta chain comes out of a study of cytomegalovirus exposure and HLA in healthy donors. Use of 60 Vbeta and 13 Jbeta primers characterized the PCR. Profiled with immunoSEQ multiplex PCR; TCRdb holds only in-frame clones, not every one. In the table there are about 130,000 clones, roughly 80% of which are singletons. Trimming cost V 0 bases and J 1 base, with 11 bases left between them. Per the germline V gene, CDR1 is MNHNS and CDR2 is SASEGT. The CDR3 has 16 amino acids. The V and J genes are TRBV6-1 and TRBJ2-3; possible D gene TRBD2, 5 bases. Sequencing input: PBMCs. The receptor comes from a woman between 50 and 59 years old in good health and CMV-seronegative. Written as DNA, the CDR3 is TGTGCCAGCAGTGAAGCAATGGGGAGAGGCACAGATACGCAGTATTTT. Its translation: CASSEAMGRGTDTQYF.